These T cell receptor beta chains were read from a single sample in a study of T cell changes during pregnancy in multiple sclerosis. Sequencing used immunoSEQ multiplex PCR; TCRdb keeps in-frame clones, though not all of them. Of roughly 80,000 clones listed, about 93% are singletons. Sample: peripheral blood, taken after pregnancy. The receptors were sampled from a female donor in good health, enrolled as a control in a pregnancy study. The CDR3 runs from the conserved cysteine through the conserved F or W. A D gene is named only where the DNA matches it firmly. A row's size may be missing; if present it is once, few, many or a size class.

j_gene,abundance,d_gene,v_gene,CDR3nt,CDR3aa
TRBJ2-7,NA,NA,TRBV5-1,TGCGCCAGCAGCTCAGGGAACTACGAGCAGTACTTC,CASSSGNYEQYF
TRBJ2-7,NA,NA,TRBV2,TGTGCCGGCATGCGCACAGGCGCCTACGAGCAGTACTTC,CAGMRTGAYEQYF
TRBJ2-1,NA,NA,TRBV2,TGTGCCAGCAGGAGCGGAAATGAGCAGTTCTTC,CASRSGNEQFF
TRBJ1-1,NA,NA,TRBV7-9,TGTGCCAACGAACTTTACCTAGGTGAAGCTTTCTTT,CANELYLGEAFF
TRBJ2-7,NA,NA,TRBV28,TGTGCCAGCTATGGGGGCAGATTATACGAGCAGTACTTC,CASYGGRLYEQYF
TRBJ2-3,NA,NA,TRBV10-1,TGCGCCAGCACCCTCGGAGTTCCAGATACGCAGTATTTT,CASTLGVPDTQYF
TRBJ2-4,NA,TRBD1,TRBV9,TGTGCCAGCAGCGCCTCCCCGACAGGGACAAACATTCAGTACTTC,CASSASPTGTNIQYF
TRBJ2-3,once,NA,TRBV7-9,TGTGCCAGCAGCTTTTACAGGGACCTGTTCACAGATACGCAGTATTTT,CASSFYRDLFTDTQYF
TRBJ1-5,NA,TRBD1,TRBV7-2,TGTGCCAGCAGCAAATCGGACAGGGGGAGACAGCCCCAGCATTTT,CASSKSDRGRQPQHF
TRBJ1-1,NA,NA,TRBV11-1,TGTGCCAGCAGCCGAGAGATGAACACTGAAGCTTTCTTT,CASSREMNTEAFF
TRBJ2-4,once,NA,TRBV10-3,TGTGCCATCAGTGAGTCGATGGCGAGGAGGGCGGTAAACATTCAGTACTTC,CAISESMARRAVNIQYF
TRBJ1-4,NA,NA,TRBV30,TGTGCCTGGAGAGGACCGGGGGAAAAACTGTTTTTT,CAWRGPGEKLFF
TRBJ1-2,few,TRBD1,TRBV29-1,TGCAGCGTTGGACAGGGAGGAGGCTACACCTTC,CSVGQGGGYTF
TRBJ2-3,NA,NA,TRBV7-9,TGTGCCAGCAGCTTATTAACTAACCGAAACACAGATACGCAGTATTTT,CASSLLTNRNTDTQYF
TRBJ2-7,NA,NA,TRBV18,TGTGCCAGCTCAGCGACAGAGATCTACGAGCAGTACTTC,CASSATEIYEQYF
TRBJ2-1,NA,TRBD1,TRBV7-9,TGTGCCAGCAGCAGGCAACAGGGGATGGGAAATGAGCAGTTCTTC,CASSRQQGMGNEQFF
TRBJ2-3,NA,TRBD1,TRBV27,TGTGCCAGCAGCCGCTACAGGGGGCAGAGCACAGATACGCAGTATTTT,CASSRYRGQSTDTQYF
TRBJ1-2,NA,TRBD1,TRBV5-1,TGCGCCAGCAGCCCGACAGGGGGTTATGGCTACACCTTC,CASSPTGGYGYTF
TRBJ2-7,NA,NA,TRBV1,TGCACCAGCAGCCACAACTCTCCGGGACAGGGTCCCTACGAGCAGTACTTC,CTSSHNSPGQGPYEQYF
TRBJ2-1,NA,NA,TRBV27,TGTGCCAGCAGGCCGGGACTCCAACTTTCCTACAATGAGCAGTTCTTC,CASRPGLQLSYNEQFF
TRBJ2-5,few,TRBD1,TRBV30,TGTGCCTGGAGCTCGGGACAGGGGGCCCAAGAGACCCAGTACTTC,CAWSSGQGAQETQYF
TRBJ2-3,once,TRBD2,TRBV5-5,TGTGCCAGCAGCTTGACTAGCGGTATAACCACAGATACGCAGTATTTT,CASSLTSGITTDTQYF
TRBJ2-5,NA,NA,TRBV25-1,TGTGCCAGCAGTGAACCGGTGCAAGAGACCCAGTACTTC,CASSEPVQETQYF
TRBJ2-3,NA,NA,TRBV7-9,TGTGCCAGCAGCTTACGACAGTCCACAGATACGCAGTATTTT,CASSLRQSTDTQYF
TRBJ1-4,NA,TRBD1,TRBV27,TGTGCCAGCCGGACAGGGAGGGAAAAACTGTTTTTT,CASRTGREKLFF
TRBJ1-5,NA,NA,TRBV6-5,TGTGCCAGCAGTTACGATCGGGAAGTTCAGCCCCAGCATTTT,CASSYDREVQPQHF
TRBJ1-6,NA,TRBD1,TRBV27,TGTGCCAGCACCGACCCGGGACAGGGGGGGGGCTCACCCCTCCACTTT,CASTDPGQGGGSPLHF
TRBJ2-7,once,NA,TRBV7-6,TGTGCCAGCAGCCTACTCAAGCGGGAGCAGTACTTC,CASSLLKREQYF
TRBJ2-7,NA,NA,TRBV7-9,TGTGCCAGCAGCTCAGTGGCCGAGCAGTACTTC,CASSSVAEQYF
TRBJ1-1,NA,NA,TRBV7-2,TGTGCCAGCAGCCTGAGTCGGACAGCGAACACTGAAGCTTTCTTT,CASSLSRTANTEAFF
TRBJ2-5,NA,TRBD1,TRBV11-2,TGTGCCAGCAGCCTTGGGACAGCGCCCGAGACCCAGTACTTC,CASSLGTAPETQYF
TRBJ2-5,NA,NA,TRBV6-5,TGTGCCAGCAGTTACAGGCGGGAGACCCAGTACTTC,CASSYRRETQYF
TRBJ2-1,NA,NA,TRBV4-2,TGTGCCAGCAGCCAGCCCGATAGCTCCTACAATGAGCAGTTCTTC,CASSQPDSSYNEQFF
TRBJ2-1,NA,NA,TRBV10-3,TGTGCCATCAGTGCACAGATTAACTCCTACAATGAGCAGTTCTTC,CAISAQINSYNEQFF
TRBJ2-5,NA,NA,TRBV9,TGTGCCAGCAGCGTAGGCGACCAAGAGACCCAGTACTTC,CASSVGDQETQYF
TRBJ2-3,NA,NA,TRBV15,TGTGCCACCAGCGTTATAAGGGGTAGCACAGATACGCAGTATTTT,CATSVIRGSTDTQYF
TRBJ2-7,NA,NA,TRBV7-9,TGTGCCAGCAGCCCAGTCTCGAACGTGTACGAGCAGTACTTC,CASSPVSNVYEQYF
TRBJ2-2,NA,TRBD1,TRBV7-9,TGTGCCAGCAGCACCCCTAAGGACAGGGAGTACGACGGGGAGCTGTTTTTT,CASSTPKDREYDGELFF
TRBJ2-5,NA,NA,TRBV7-9,TGTGCCAGCAGACCAGGGTTAGGGTCGGGCCAAGAGACCCAGTACTTC,CASRPGLGSGQETQYF
TRBJ2-3,NA,NA,TRBV28,TGTGCCAGCAGGGGGAACAGGGGCGGAGGGACAGATACGCAGTATTTT,CASRGNRGGGTDTQYF
TRBJ2-7,NA,NA,TRBV19,TGTGCCAGTAGTATGCCGGGACTCTTCATTGGGGAGCAGTACTTC,CASSMPGLFIGEQYF
TRBJ2-7,NA,TRBD1,TRBV5-6,TGTGCCAGCAGCGGGACAGACAGACCCTACGAGCAGTACTTC,CASSGTDRPYEQYF
TRBJ2-7,NA,NA,TRBV15,TGTGCCACCAGCAGAGCACAGGGTGATGGGCAGTACTTC,CATSRAQGDGQYF
TRBJ1-2,NA,NA,TRBV7-6,TGTGCCAGCAGCCTACCTCGAAAAGGCCCGGGATGGTATCGCTACACCTTC,CASSLPRKGPGWYRYTF
TRBJ2-4,NA,NA,TRBV28,TGTGCCAGCAGAAACGGAGGTGCCAAAAACATTCAGTACTTC,CASRNGGAKNIQYF
TRBJ1-2,NA,TRBD1,TRBV10-3,TGTGCCATCAACGACAGGGGCACTAACTATGGCTACACCTTC,CAINDRGTNYGYTF
TRBJ2-5,NA,NA,TRBV19,TGTGCCAGTAGTATTGGCGGGGTAGAGACCCAGTACTTC,CASSIGGVETQYF